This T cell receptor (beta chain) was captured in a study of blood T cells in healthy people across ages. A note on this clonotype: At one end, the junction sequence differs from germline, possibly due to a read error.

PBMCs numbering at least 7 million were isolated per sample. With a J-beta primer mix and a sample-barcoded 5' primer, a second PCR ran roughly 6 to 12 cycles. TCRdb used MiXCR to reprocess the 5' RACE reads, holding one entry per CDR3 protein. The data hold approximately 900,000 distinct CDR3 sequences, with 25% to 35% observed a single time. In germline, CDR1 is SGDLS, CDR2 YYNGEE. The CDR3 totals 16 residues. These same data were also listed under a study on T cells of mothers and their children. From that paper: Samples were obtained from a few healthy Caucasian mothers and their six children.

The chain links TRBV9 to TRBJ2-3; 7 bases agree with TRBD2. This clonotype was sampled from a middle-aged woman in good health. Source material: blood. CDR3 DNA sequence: TGTGCCAGCAGCGTAGGCCTAGCGGCCTACACGGATACGCAGGATTTT. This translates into CASSVGLAAYTDTQDF.